Below, 18 T cell receptor beta chains from the same sample are listed, as sequenced in a study of T cell repertoires in cytomegalovirus infection. Each CDR3 protein gets one entry after TCRdb re-called the reads with MiXCR. The sample holds around 450,000 distinct CDR3 sequences, around 32% seen once. The sample taken for sequencing was PBMCs. Every receptor here comes from a human donor in good health (CMV status not recorded). Some clones in this sample may be carry-over from other donors' samples.

The chain carries TRBV5-6 and TRBJ1-6, with D unresolved. This CDR3 is built from 16 residues. From germline, CDR1 is SGHDT and CDR2 YYEEEE. Trimming shortened V by 0 bases and J by 4 bases, and 11 bases separated the two germline ends. The CDR3: CASSLEAEIYNSPLHF. The CDR3 DNA reads TGTGCCAGCAGCTTGGAGGCAGAGATATATAATTCACCCCTCCACTTT.

The chain has TRBV12-3 or TRBV12-4 and TRBJ2-3; D perhaps matches TRBD1 (6 bases). This CDR3 spans 15 amino acids. Between the trimmed V and J ends, which lost 1 base and 6 bases, there was a span of 14 bases. The CDR3 reads CASSLGDRLTDTQYF. The CDR3 nucleotides are TGTGCCAGCAGTTTAGGAGACAGGTTGACGGATACGCAGTATTTT.

About this clonotype itself: This may stem from a read error, because a much larger clone lies one nucleotide away. The chain carries TRBV7-3 and TRBJ2-1; weak D call: TRBD1 (6 bases). V dropped 0 bases and J dropped 10 bases, with 13 bases sitting between them. Germline V gene lookup returns CDR1 SGHTA and CDR2 FQGTGA. The CDR3 length is 14 residues. As DNA, the CDR3 is TGTGCCAGCAGCTTAACCCAGGGGTCTCGGGAGCAGTTCTTC. Amino acid sequence: CASSLTQGSREQFF.

The chain is built from TRBV19 and TRBJ1-6; D is unclear. There are 14 residues in the CDR3. Germline CDR1 is LNHDA and CDR2 is SQIVND (reference sequence). Trimming removed 3 bases at V and 9 bases at J, with 12 bases between. The CDR3 here is CASSIGDGRSPLHF. The CDR3 DNA is TGTGCCAGTAGTATTGGAGACGGACGTTCACCCCTCCACTTT.

The chain links TRBV7-2 to TRBJ1-1, with unresolved D. V was trimmed by 4 bases and J by 4 bases, leaving 19 bases between them. The CDR3 extends over 16 amino acids. Germline-derived CDR1 and CDR2 are SGHTA and FQGNSA. The CDR3 loop is CASSSRQPVMSTEAFF. CDR3 bases: TGTGCCAGCAGCTCACGGCAACCAGTTATGAGCACTGAAGCTTTCTTT.

The rearrangement links TRBV7-8 to TRBJ1-5; 7 nucleotides agree with TRBD1. The CDR3 is made up of 15 amino acids. Unmatched junction bases numbered 7, after V lost 5 bases and J lost 3 bases. From germline, CDR1 is SGHVS and CDR2 FQNEAQ. The CDR3 loop reads CASSQGTAANQPQHF. The CDR3 bases are TGTGCCAGCAGCCAAGGGACAGCGGCCAATCAGCCCCAGCATTTT.

This clonotype has at least ten counts. This chain joins TRBV7-9 and TRBJ2-1; unclear D gene. The CDR3 covers 18 residues. V was shortened by 7 bases and J by 0 bases, with 22 bases between the two germline ends. Germline V CDR1 and CDR2: SEHNR, FQNEAQ (reference sequence). The CDR3 protein is CASTGGGQGAASYNEQFF. The DNA for the CDR3 is TGTGCCAGCACTGGTGGTGGCCAAGGTGCGGCCTCCTACAATGAGCAGTTCTTC.

A few counts support this clonotype. This chain uses TRBV6-2 or TRBV6-3 with TRBJ2-7, with 7 bases that match TRBD1. The CDR3 loop spans 14 amino acids. V dropped 5 bases and J dropped 4; count of bases not matched to a gene: 8. Germline CDR1 is MNHEY and CDR2 is SVGEGT. CDR3 residues: CASSKAGTEYEQYF. The CDR3 bases are TGTGCCAGCAGTAAGGCCGGGACAGAATACGAGCAGTACTTC.

The sample holds many counts of this clonotype. This sequence joins TRBV7-8 and TRBJ1-1, with D possibly matching TRBD1 (6 bases). The germline gives CDR1 SGHVS, CDR2 FQNEAQ. Trimming shortened V by 4 bases and J by 6 bases, and 12 bases separated the two germline ends. The CDR3 covers 13 residues. Here the CDR3 DNA reads TGTGCCAGCAGCTCAGAAGGGGGTGCTGAAGCTTTCTTT. It encodes CASSSEGGAEAFF.

Points on this clonotype: The CDR3 carries no conserved terminal phenylalanine or tryptophan, so it likely arises from a read error. No DNA is shown, since the ends of the CDR3 on it are uncertain; the CDR3 is the one TCRdb lists. This chain links TRBV27 with TRBJ1-6. The CDR3 region is 14 residues in length, termini included. The germline gives CDR1 MNHEY, CDR2 SMNVEV (reference sequence). CDR3 loop: CASSLGMANSPLPC.

V is TRBV2 and J is TRBJ1-5; D is perhaps TRBD1 (6 bases). V dropped 7 bases and J dropped 4 bases, with 14 bases sitting between them. Germline-derived CDR1 and CDR2 are SNHLY and FYNNEI. This CDR3 has 14 residues. The CDR3 bases are TGTGCCAGCAACCCAATGGGGGCAAATCAGCCCCAGCATTTT. It codes for CASNPMGANQPQHF.

This chain links TRBV28 with TRBJ2-5, with a weak D call TRBD1 (5 bases). The germline V gene has CDR1 MDHEN and CDR2 SYDVKM. The CDR3 length is 13 residues. V was clipped by 8 bases and J by 3 bases, with 13 bases between them. The CDR3 protein is CASGVNRKETQYF. DNA of the CDR3: TGTGCCAGCGGGGTCAACAGGAAAGAGACCCAGTACTTC.

This clonotype came up a few times. The chain combines TRBV27 with TRBJ1-2; possible D gene TRBD1, 5 bases. CDR1 and CDR2 (germline): MNHEY, SMNVEV (reference sequence). This CDR3 contains 15 residues. V lost 5 bases, J lost 5 bases, and 18 bases lay in between. In nucleotides, the CDR3 is TGTGCCAGCAGTACCCGGGGACGGTTAGGATATGGCTACACCTTC. This sequence encodes CASSTRGRLGYGYTF.

This clonotype was recorded a few times. The chain joins TRBV28 to TRBJ1-1; D is possibly TRBD1 (6 bases). The CDR3 extends over 13 amino acids. The V and J ends lost 3 bases and 6 bases respectively, with 11 bases between them. Germline lookup yields CDR1 MDHEN and CDR2 SYDVKM. In DNA, the CDR3 is TGTGCCAGCAGTTTGATGGGGGCCCCTGAAGCTTTCTTT. It yields the protein CASSLMGAPEAFF.

The sample holds many counts of this clonotype. V usage is TRBV5-6 and J usage is TRBJ2-7; D call uncertain. Germline V CDR1 and CDR2: SGHDT, YYEEEE. V was shortened by 4 bases and J by 0 bases, with 11 bases between the two germline ends. The CDR3 is 14 residues long. CDR3 amino acids: CASSIYLSSYEQYF. In nucleotides, the CDR3 is TGTGCCAGCAGCATTTACCTCAGCTCCTACGAGCAGTACTTC.

In its sample, this clonotype was seen a few times. The rearrangement links TRBV9 to TRBJ2-1; D is perhaps TRBD1 (5 bases). This CDR3 has 15 residues. V shed 0 bases and J shed 7 bases, with 14 bases lying between them. Germline lookup yields CDR1 SGDLS and CDR2 YYNGEE. CDR3 sequence (DNA): TGTGCCAGCAGCGTAGAGATATCAAGGGGTAATGAGCAGTTCTTC. Its protein is CASSVEISRGNEQFF.

This chain joins TRBV20-1 and TRBJ2-3, with D possibly matching TRBD2 (5 bases). Per the germline V gene, CDR1 is DFQATT and CDR2 is SNEGSKA (reference sequence). V lost 2 bases, J lost 7 bases, and 7 bases lay in between. The CDR3 extends over 11 amino acids. The chain's CDR3 is CSARRGNTQYF. The CDR3 DNA sequence: TGCAGTGCTAGAAGAGGGAATACGCAGTATTTT.

This clonotype came up a few times. The chain carries TRBV12-3 or TRBV12-4 and TRBJ2-1; TRBD1 agrees at 11 bases. CDR3 size: 15 residues. Germline trimming cut 5 bases from V and 2 bases from J; bases unmatched to any gene: 2. Here the CDR3 reads CASSRTGGAYNEQFF. Written as DNA, the CDR3 is TGTGCCAGCAGTCGGACAGGGGGCGCCTACAATGAGCAGTTCTTC.